These 20 T cell receptor beta chains came from one sample sequenced in a study of early stage breast cancer tumors. Only in-frame clones appear in the TCRdb table, and some are missing; sequencing was by immunoSEQ multiplex PCR. The table lists 60,000 to 75,000 clones, 65% to 85% of them singletons. The sample consisted of blood. The receptors were sampled from a person in their 40s with breast cancer.

The V call is TRBV28, the J call TRBJ1-1; a weak D match, TRBD1 (6 bases). Germline V gene lookup returns CDR1 MDHEN and CDR2 SYDVKM. Trimming shortened V by 6 bases and J by 2 bases, and 25 bases separated the two germline ends. The CDR3 has 18 amino acids. The CDR3, as DNA: TGTGCCAGCAGCCGGGAACCAAGACAGGCTGTGGGAAACACTGAAGCTTTCTTT. Its protein is CASSREPRQAVGNTEAFF. The full variable domain, rest sourced from reference TRBV28 and TRBJ1-1, is DVKVTQSSRYLVKRTGEKVFLECVQDMDHENMFWYRQDPGLGLRLIYFSYDVKMKEKGDIPEGYSVSREKKERFSLILESASTNQTSMYLCASSREPRQAVGNTEAFFGQGTRLTVV.

The chain carries TRBV2 and TRBJ2-5; TRBD2 matches 8 bases. Germline V lookup: CDR1 SNHLY, CDR2 FYNNEI. J lost 4 bases, V lost 9 bases, and 10 bases had no gene match. The CDR3 is made up of 14 amino acids. The CDR3: CASTTSAALETQYF. CDR3 sequence (DNA): TGTGCCAGTACGACTAGCGCGGCGCTAGAGACCCAGTACTTC. The full variable domain, rest sourced from reference TRBV2 and TRBJ2-5, is EPEVTQTPSHQVTQMGQEVILRCVPISNHLYFYWYRQILGQKVEFLVSFYNNEISEKSEIFDDQFSVERPDGSNFTLKIRSTKLEDSAMYFCASTTSAALETQYFGPGTRLLVL.

The V and J genes are TRBV5-8 and TRBJ2-2, with 7 bases aligning to TRBD2. The V and J ends lost 3 bases and 3 bases, in that order; junction bases with no gene match: 5. The germline V gene encodes CDR1 SGHTS and CDR2 YDEGEE. The CDR3 has 15 residues. CDR3 residues: CASSSRGEYTGELFF. The CDR3 DNA reads TGTGCCAGCAGCTCCCGGGGGGAATACACCGGGGAGCTGTTTTTT.

The chain couples TRBV28 to TRBJ1-5; D is undetermined. Deletions cut 5 bases from V and 5 bases from J, with 19 bases between. CDR1 is MDHEN, CDR2 SYDVKM, per germline. This CDR3 comprises 16 residues. This chain's CDR3 is CASSPVMGSPHQPQHF. In nucleotides, the CDR3 is TGTGCCAGCAGTCCCGTAATGGGCAGTCCTCATCAGCCCCAGCATTTT.

The sample holds one count of this clone. The chain uses TRBV12-5 and TRBJ2-1; perhaps TRBD1 as D (6 bases). CDR1 and CDR2 from the germline V gene are LGHNT and FRNRAP. Trimming shortened V by 1 base and J by 2 bases, and 9 bases separated the two germline ends. The CDR3 has 15 residues. In nucleotides, the CDR3 is TGTGCTAGTGGTTTGGATGGGGGCCCCTACAATGAGCAGTTCTTC. This gives the protein CASGLDGGPYNEQFF.

The genes are TRBV6-5 and TRBJ1-2, with a tentative D call TRBD1 (5 bases). The CDR3 spans 14 residues. V was trimmed by 7 bases and J by 4 bases, leaving 16 bases between them. In germline, CDR1 is MNHEY, CDR2 SVGAGI. The CDR3 region is CASKLQGASYGYTF. The DNA for the CDR3 is TGTGCCAGCAAGCTCCAAGGGGCTTCCTATGGCTACACCTTC.

The chain's CDR3 is CASSFYRVKDGYTF. In DNA form, the CDR3 reads TGTGCCAGCAGTTTCTACAGGGTTAAAGATGGCTACACCTTC. J is TRBJ1-2 and V is TRBV28; perhaps TRBD1 as D (6 bases). This CDR3 has 14 residues. With 3 bases removed from V and 6 bases from J, the gap between germline ends came to 14 bases. The germline CDR1 and CDR2 sequences are MDHEN and SYDVKM.

The CDR3: CASSSQRATDTQYF. DNA for the CDR3: TGTGCCAGCAGCTCTCAGCGCGCCACAGATACGCAGTATTTT. The chain combines TRBV7-3 with TRBJ2-3; D remains unclear. The CDR3 has 14 amino acids. Germline values: CDR1 SGHTA, CDR2 FQGTGA. Trimming shortened V by 4 bases and J by 2 bases, and 10 bases separated the two germline ends.

This clone showed up just a few times. The chain uses TRBV6-5 and TRBJ1-5, with a tentative D call TRBD1 (6 bases). Germline-derived CDR1 and CDR2 are MNHEY and SVGAGI. Trimming removed 5 bases at V and 0 bases at J, with 11 bases between. There are 15 residues in the CDR3. In nucleotides, the CDR3 is TGTGCCAGCAGTGCCGACAGGCTTAGCAATCAGCCCCAGCATTTT. Protein sequence: CASSADRLSNQPQHF.

The chain links TRBV4-1 to TRBJ2-5; 8 bases map to TRBD1. The CDR3 is made up of 15 amino acids. Germline lookup yields CDR1 MGHRA and CDR2 YSYEKL. V was pared by 5 bases and J by 5 bases, with 10 bases of the junction left unmatched. CDR3 sequence reads: CASSFTGGRSETQYF. The CDR3 DNA is TGCGCCAGCAGCTTTACAGGGGGTAGATCGGAGACCCAGTACTTC.

This clone was seen once. The chain links TRBV7-2 to TRBJ2-7; the match to TRBD2 covers 9 bases. The V gene end was trimmed by 10 bases and the J gene end by 0 bases; junction bases not matched to a gene: 4. Germline assignment: CDR1 SGHTA and CDR2 FQGNSA. The CDR3 runs to 13 residues. This CDR3 is CATRTSASYEQYF. CDR3 nucleotides: TGTGCCACCAGGACTAGCGCCTCCTACGAGCAGTACTTC.

J is TRBJ2-7 and V is TRBV5-1; 10 nucleotides align to TRBD2. J was trimmed by 7 bases and V by 4 bases; bases with no gene match: 11. Germline lookup yields CDR1 SGHRS and CDR2 YFSETQ. The CDR3 runs to 15 residues. DNA of the CDR3: TGCGCCAGCAGCGCCCGGACTAGCGGAATGGGGGAGCAGTACTTC. This codes for CASSARTSGMGEQYF.

This sequence joins TRBV28 and TRBJ1-5, with 7 bases matching TRBD1. Per the germline V gene, CDR1 is MDHEN and CDR2 is SYDVKM. V gave up 4 bases and J gave up 4 bases; unmatched junction bases: 4. This CDR3 spans 14 amino acids. Written as DNA, the CDR3 is TGTGCCAGCAGTTCTTTGGACAGGAATCAGCCCCAGCATTTT. Translating gives CASSSLDRNQPQHF.

This clone was counted only a few times. This chain links TRBV6-4 with TRBJ2-3, with a weak D call TRBD2 (6 bases). Germline V gives CDR1 MRHNA, CDR2 SNTAGT. The CDR3 contains 13 residues. The germline V and J ends were trimmed by 5 bases and 0 bases, with 6 bases remaining between them. CDR3 sequence (DNA): TGTGCCAGCAGTAGCGGGAGCACAGATACGCAGTATTTT. It yields the protein CASSSGSTDTQYF.

This chain uses TRBV5-1 with TRBJ1-2, with a weak D call TRBD1 (5 bases). The V end lost 7 bases, the J end lost 8 bases, and 18 bases lay between the germline ends. The CDR3 extends over 13 amino acids. Germline loops: CDR1 SGHRS, CDR2 YFSETQ. DNA of the CDR3: TGCGCCAGCCGGGGCCCGAATGGTGCCGGCTACACCTTC. Protein: CASRGPNGAGYTF.

The rearrangement links TRBV2 to TRBJ2-7; 10 nucleotides align to TRBD1. With 6 bases clipped from V and 2 bases from J, the junction kept 7 bases outside the gene matches. The length of the CDR3 is 15 residues. Germline V gene data show CDR1 as SNHLY and CDR2 as FYNNEI. As DNA, the CDR3 is TGTGCCAGCAGCCAAATCGGACAGGGGGCCTACGAGCAGTACTTC. This translates into CASSQIGQGAYEQYF.

This chain uses TRBV19 with TRBJ1-2; D possibly corresponds to TRBD1 (5 bases). The CDR3 loop spans 14 amino acids. Trimming pared 5 bases from V and 1 base from J, leaving 11 bases between. Germline V gene sequence: CDR1 LNHDA, CDR2 SQIVND (reference sequence). CDR3 nucleotide sequence: TGTGCCAGTAGTCCTCCGGGACTTAACTATGGCTACACCTTC. Protein: CASSPPGLNYGYTF.

The chain links TRBV5-1 to TRBJ2-5; 9 nucleotides agree with TRBD1. The V gene's germline CDR1 is SGHRS and CDR2 YFSETQ. The ends lost 4 bases at V and 5 bases at J; junction bases unmatched: 3. The CDR3 contains 13 residues. CDR3 protein: CASSRTGVETQYF. CDR3 DNA: TGCGCCAGCAGCCGGACAGGGGTGGAGACCCAGTACTTC.

The chain combines TRBV5-4 with TRBJ2-7; D ambiguous. The V gene's germline CDR1 is SGHNT and CDR2 YYREEE (reference sequence). The CDR3 covers 14 residues. V was trimmed by 3 bases and J by 0 bases, leaving 10 bases between them. The CDR3 here is CASSSPTDSYEQYF. CDR3 sequence (DNA): TGTGCCAGCAGCTCCCCGACGGACTCCTACGAGCAGTACTTC.

J is TRBJ1-1 and V is TRBV27; possible D gene TRBD1, 6 bases. Germline CDR1 is MNHEY and CDR2 is SMNVEV (reference sequence). Trimming removed 4 bases from V and 5 bases from J, with 11 bases in between. The CDR3 has 13 amino acids. The chain's CDR3 is CASSSGQSTEAFF. In nucleotides, the CDR3 is TGTGCCAGCAGTTCCGGACAGTCGACTGAAGCTTTCTTT.